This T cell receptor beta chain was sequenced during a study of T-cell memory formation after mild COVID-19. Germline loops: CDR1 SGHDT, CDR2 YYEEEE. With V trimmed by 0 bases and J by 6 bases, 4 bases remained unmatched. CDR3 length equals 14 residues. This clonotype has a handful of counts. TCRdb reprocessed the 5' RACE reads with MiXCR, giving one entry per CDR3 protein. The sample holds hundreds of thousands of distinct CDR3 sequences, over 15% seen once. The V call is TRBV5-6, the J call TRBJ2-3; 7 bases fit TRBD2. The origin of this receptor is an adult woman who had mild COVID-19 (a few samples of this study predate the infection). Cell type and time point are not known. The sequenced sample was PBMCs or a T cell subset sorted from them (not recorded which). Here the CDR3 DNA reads TGTGCCAGCAGCTTGGCCGGTAGCGGGGATACGCAGTATTTT. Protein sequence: CASSLAGSGDTQYF.